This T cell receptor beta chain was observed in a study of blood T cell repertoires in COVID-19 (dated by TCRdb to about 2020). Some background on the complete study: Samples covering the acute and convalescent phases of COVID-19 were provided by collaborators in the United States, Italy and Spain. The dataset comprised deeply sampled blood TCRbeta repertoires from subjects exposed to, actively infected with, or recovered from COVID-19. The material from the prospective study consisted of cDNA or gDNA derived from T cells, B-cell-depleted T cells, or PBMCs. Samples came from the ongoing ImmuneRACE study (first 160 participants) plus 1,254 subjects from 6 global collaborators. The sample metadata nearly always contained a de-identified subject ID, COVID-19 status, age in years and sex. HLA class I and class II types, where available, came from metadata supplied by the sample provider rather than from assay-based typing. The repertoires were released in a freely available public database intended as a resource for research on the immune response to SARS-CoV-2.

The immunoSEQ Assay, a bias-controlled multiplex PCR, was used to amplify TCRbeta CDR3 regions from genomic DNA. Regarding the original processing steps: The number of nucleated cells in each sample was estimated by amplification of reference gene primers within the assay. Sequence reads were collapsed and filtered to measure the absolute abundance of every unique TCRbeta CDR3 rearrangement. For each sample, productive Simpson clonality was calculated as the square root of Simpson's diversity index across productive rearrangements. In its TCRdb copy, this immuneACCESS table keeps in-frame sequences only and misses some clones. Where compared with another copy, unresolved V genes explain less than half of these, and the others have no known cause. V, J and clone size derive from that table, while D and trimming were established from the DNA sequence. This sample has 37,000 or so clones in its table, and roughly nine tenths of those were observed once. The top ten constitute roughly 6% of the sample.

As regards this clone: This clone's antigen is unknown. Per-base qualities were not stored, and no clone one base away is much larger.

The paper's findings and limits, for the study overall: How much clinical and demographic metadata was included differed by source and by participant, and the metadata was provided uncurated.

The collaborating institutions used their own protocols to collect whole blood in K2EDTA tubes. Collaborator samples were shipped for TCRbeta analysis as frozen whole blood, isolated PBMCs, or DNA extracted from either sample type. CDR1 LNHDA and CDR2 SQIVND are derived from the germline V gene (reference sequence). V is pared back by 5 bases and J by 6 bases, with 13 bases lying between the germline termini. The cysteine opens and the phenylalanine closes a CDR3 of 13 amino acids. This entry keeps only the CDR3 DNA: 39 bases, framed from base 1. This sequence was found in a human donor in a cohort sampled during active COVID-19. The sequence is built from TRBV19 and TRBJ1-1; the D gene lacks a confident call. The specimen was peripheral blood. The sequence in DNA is TGTGCCAGTAGTCCCCATACATTCTCTGAAGCTTTCTTT. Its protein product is CASSPHTFSEAFF.